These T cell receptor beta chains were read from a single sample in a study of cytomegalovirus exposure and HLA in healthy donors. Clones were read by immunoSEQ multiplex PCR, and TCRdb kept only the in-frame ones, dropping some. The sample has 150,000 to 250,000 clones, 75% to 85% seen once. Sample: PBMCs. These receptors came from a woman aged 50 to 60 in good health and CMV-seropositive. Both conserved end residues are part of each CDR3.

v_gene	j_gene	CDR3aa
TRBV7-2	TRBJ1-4	CASSSGQEAEKLFF
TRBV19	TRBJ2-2	CASSTSGNTGELFF
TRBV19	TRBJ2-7	CASSMGGSEQYF
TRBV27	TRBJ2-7	CASSNTGLAPNYEQYF
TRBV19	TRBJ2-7	CASSDRPGSYEQYF
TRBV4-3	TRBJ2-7	CASSQETGPSYEQYF
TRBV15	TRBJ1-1	CATSRGYSRGRRNTEAFF
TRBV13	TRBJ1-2	CASSPGTGGSYYGYTF
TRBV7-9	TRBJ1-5	CASSLGQGDQPQHF
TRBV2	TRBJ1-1	CASNPGQGAIEAFF
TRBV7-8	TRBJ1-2	CASREGGGPYTF
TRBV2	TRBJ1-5	CASNPGYSNQPQHF
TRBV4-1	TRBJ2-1	CASSQDKTGDLYNEQFF
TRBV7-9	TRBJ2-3	CASSMDPGLGTDTQYF
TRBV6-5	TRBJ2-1	CASSYGPGLAGNEQFF
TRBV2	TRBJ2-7	CASSFSRENEQYF
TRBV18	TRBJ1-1	CASSPTALNTEAFF
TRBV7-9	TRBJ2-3	CASSRSGRTSTDTQYF
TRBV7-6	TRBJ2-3	CASSLALGADTQYF
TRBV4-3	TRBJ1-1	CASSQALTGTAATEAFF
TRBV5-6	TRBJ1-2	CASSWAGGGTFGYTF
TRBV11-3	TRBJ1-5	CASSLGDGQVEYQPQHF
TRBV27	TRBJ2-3	CASNKLAGGSTDTQYF
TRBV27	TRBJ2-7	CASSLREGYEQYF
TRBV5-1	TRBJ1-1	CASGQGARDTEAFF
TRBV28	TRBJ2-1	CASSFRGTEPYNEQFF
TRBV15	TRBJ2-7	CATSRNRGYEQYF
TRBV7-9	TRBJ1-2	CASSHGTGGGYTF
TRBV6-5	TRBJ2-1	CASSYSGTGGYNEQFF
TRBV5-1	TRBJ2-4	CASSSGTSGGRVQYF
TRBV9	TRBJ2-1	CASSLGRGNEQFF
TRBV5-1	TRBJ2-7	CASSARQMAYEQYF
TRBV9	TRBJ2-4	CASSVGGGAGNIQYF
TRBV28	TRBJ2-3	CASNSGTSTDTQYF
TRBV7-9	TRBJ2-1	CASSTRLANEQFF
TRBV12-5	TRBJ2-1	CASGLGLAGHEQFF
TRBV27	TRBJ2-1	CASSSIAGGLVDEQFF
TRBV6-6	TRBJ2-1	CASTLTAGFYNEQFF
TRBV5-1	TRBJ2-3	CASRAGQVGTDTQYF
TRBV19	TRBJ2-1	CASSIVGASYNEQFF
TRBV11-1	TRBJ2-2	CASSSEGREGETGELFF
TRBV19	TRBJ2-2	CASSIGGGPSFGELFF
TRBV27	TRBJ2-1	CASSHPGDVGNEQFF
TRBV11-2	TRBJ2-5	CASSLAGGPQETQYF
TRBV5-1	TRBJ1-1	CASSLELGGLEAFF
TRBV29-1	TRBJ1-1	CSVERQGNTEAFF
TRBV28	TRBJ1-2	CASSFMGQGLGDGYTF
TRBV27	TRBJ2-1	CASSFGPPILSSYNEQFF
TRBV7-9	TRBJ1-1	CASHRGGWTEAFF
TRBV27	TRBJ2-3	CASSRGPGQAFTDTQYF
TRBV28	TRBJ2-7	CASSPSAGVPHEQYF
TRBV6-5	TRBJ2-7	CASSYRDGGETAEQYF
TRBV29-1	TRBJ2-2	CSVDWRATGELFF
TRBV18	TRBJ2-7	CASSPGTGGYEQYF
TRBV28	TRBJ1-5	CASSRDRHQPQHF
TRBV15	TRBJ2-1	CATSTYNEQFF